A selection of T cell receptor beta chains follows, all from one sample in a study of T-cell memory formation after mild COVID-19. TCRdb re-derived calls from the 5' RACE reads in MiXCR, one entry per CDR3 protein. Of around 310,000 distinct CDR3 sequences listed, more than 13% are singletons. The material sequenced was PBMCs or a T cell subset sorted from them (not recorded which). These TCRs come from a man aged 18 to 30 who had mild COVID-19 (a few samples of this study predate the infection). Cell type and time point are not known. CDR3s include the opening cysteine and the closing phenylalanine or tryptophan. D genes are given only for firm matches. Expanded clones get a size class; other rows say once, few or many, or leave the size out.

v_call	clone_size	d_call	j_call	cdr3_aa	cdr3_nt
TRBV12-3/TRBV12-4	-	-	TRBJ1-1	CASRPRSSNGAEAFF	TGTGCCAGCAGGCCGAGGTCCTCGAACGGCGCTGAAGCTTTCTTT
TRBV4-1	-	-	TRBJ2-3	CASSQGLGFSDTQYF	TGCGCCAGCAGCCAAGGACTAGGGTTTTCAGATACGCAGTATTTT
TRBV5-1	many	-	TRBJ1-6	CASSFPDKDSPLHF	TGCGCCAGCAGCTTCCCGGACAAGGATTCACCCCTCCACTTT
TRBV9	-	-	TRBJ2-3	CASSARLIDTQYF	TGTGCCAGCAGCGCAAGACTCATAGATACGCAGTATTTT
TRBV4-2	-	TRBD2	TRBJ2-1	CASSQDGLAGREQFF	TGTGCCAGCAGCCAAGATGGGCTAGCGGGAAGAGAGCAGTTCTTC
TRBV5-1	-	TRBD1	TRBJ2-4	CASSNRQGDKNIQYF	TGCGCCAGCAGCAATAGACAGGGAGACAAAAACATTCAGTACTTC
TRBV9	few	TRBD2	TRBJ2-1	CASSVDPSGGMGLNNEQFF	TGTGCCAGCAGCGTAGATCCTAGCGGGGGAATGGGGTTAAACAATGAGCAGTTCTTC
TRBV24-1	-	-	TRBJ1-4	CATSDQWNNEKLFF	TGTGCCACCAGTGATCAGTGGAATAATGAAAAACTGTTTTTT
TRBV12-3/TRBV12-4	many	TRBD1	TRBJ1-6	CASRTGGYSPLHF	TGTGCCAGCAGGACAGGGGGTTATTCACCCCTCCACTTT
TRBV12-3/TRBV12-4	few	-	TRBJ1-2	CASREGLAYGYTF	TGTGCCAGCAGGGAGGGACTAGCCTATGGCTACACCTTC
TRBV4-2	few	TRBD2	TRBJ2-3	CASSLERGAPDTQYF	TGTGCCAGCAGCCTCGAGCGGGGGGCCCCAGATACGCAGTATTTT
TRBV20-1	few	-	TRBJ1-1	CSAYRDMNTEAFF	TGCAGTGCATACAGGGATATGAACACTGAAGCTTTCTTT
TRBV7-2	-	-	TRBJ2-3	CASTPPGGTDTQYF	TGTGCCAGCACCCCGCCAGGGGGGACAGATACGCAGTATTTT
TRBV7-3	-	TRBD2	TRBJ2-3	CASSPPWRGVSSADTQYF	TGTGCCAGCAGCCCCCCTTGGCGGGGGGTGAGTAGCGCAGATACGCAGTATTTT
TRBV20-1	-	-	TRBJ2-7	CSARNFRQAQIYEQYF	TGCAGTGCTAGAAACTTCCGACAGGCTCAAATCTACGAGCAGTACTTC
TRBV7-9	few	-	TRBJ2-5	CASSPRPGTQYF	TGTGCCAGCAGCCCCCGCCCTGGGACCCAGTACTTC
TRBV28	few	TRBD1	TRBJ1-6	CASSIPPGQGAWKNSPLHF	TGTGCCAGCAGTATTCCTCCGGGACAGGGGGCTTGGAAAAATTCACCCCTCCACTTT
TRBV6-2/TRBV6-3	few	TRBD2	TRBJ2-1	CASTLAGGDNEQFF	TGTGCCAGCACCTTAGCGGGGGGAGACAATGAGCAGTTCTTC
TRBV10-3	few	-	TRBJ2-5	CAISGLGSQETQYF	TGTGCCATCAGTGGACTTGGATCCCAAGAGACCCAGTACTTC
TRBV6-6	few	-	TRBJ1-2	CASSRGTNYGYTF	TGTGCCAGCAGTCGCGGGACGAACTATGGCTACACCTTC
TRBV28	-	TRBD2	TRBJ2-2	CASSFEGAGGTGELFF	TGTGCCAGCAGTTTTGAGGGAGCGGGGGGCACCGGGGAGCTGTTTTTT
TRBV13	many	TRBD2	TRBJ2-3	CASSPRTSGGDTQYF	TGTGCCAGCAGCCCTAGGACTAGCGGGGGAGATACGCAGTATTTT
TRBV12-3/TRBV12-4	-	TRBD1	TRBJ2-4	CASSPGQGSGIQYF	TGTGCCAGCAGTCCGGGACAGGGGAGTGGTATTCAGTACTTC